This TCR beta chain is from a study of CD8+ T cells in alopecia areata (dated by TCRdb to 2017 to 2018). With respect to the entire study: Treated patients were enrolled in an open-label pilot trial of oral tofacitinib at 5 to 10 mg twice daily for moderate-to-severe alopecia areata. Scalp clonality was compared among normal scalp (n=4), patchy alopecia areata scalp (n=8), and alopecia totalis/universalis scalp (n=8). Patients on tofacitinib were biopsied at baseline and after 4 and 24 weeks of treatment, and several of the patients also had a later scalp biopsy. Patients received tofacitinib for 6 to 18 months and were then followed off drug for 6 months to check for delayed response and recurrence. The RNA source kit depended on sample type: the PAXgene miRNA kit for fixed scalp, the miRNeasy kit for PBMCs, and the RNeasy kit for mouse skin. immunoSEQ multiplex PCR using 35 Vbeta forward primers and 13 Jbeta reverse primers was used to amplify TCRbeta CDR3 regions. Human TCRbeta sequencing covered scalp tissue and sorted CD4+ and CD8+ peripheral blood T cells from patchy and totalis/universalis alopecia areata patients and healthy controls. The study used high-throughput TCRbeta sequencing to examine T cell clonal expansion in alopecia areata, in both the C3H/HeJ mouse model and human patients.

Library generation was performed with the immunoSEQ multiplex PCR assay. To provide template for TCR sequencing, every sample had RNA extracted and reverse transcribed into cDNA. SuperScript III was used for first-strand cDNA synthesis, primed with a 2:1 mix of oligo-dT and random hexamers. Amplification bias was assessed with a synthetic immune receptor repertoire, and residual bias was removed computationally. Per the authors' processing: Raw reads were preprocessed to remove errors, and CDR3 was defined by IMGT conventions from the conserved cysteine to phenylalanine. To get clonality, Shannon entropy was normalized by log2 of the number of productive unique TCRs and the result was subtracted from 1. Scalp TCRbeta sequences were cross-referenced with sorted blood CD4 and CD8 repertoires so that the CD4 or CD8 identity of scalp clones could be inferred. Entries here come from immuneACCESS through TCRdb and include only in-frame sequences with V and J called. Some clones fail to appear in such tables; in the studies checked, an unresolved V gene covers under half of the shortfall, and the cause of the remainder is unknown. V, J and clone size were drawn from that table, and D and trimming were deduced from the DNA. Across this sample there are 150,000 to 200,000 clones, with around 60% seen only once. The ten largest clones take up over 12% of the sample.

This clone was counted only a few times. There is no known antigen for this receptor. Base qualities are missing; no much larger clone stands one base away. Points the paper makes about the study in general: Shared TCR sequences between patients were less evident than in mice, which may be partly attributable to HLA diversity in the patient population. Unlike mouse skin, which is dominated by gammadelta T cells, normal human skin has resident alphabeta T cells that are also sequenced, and this complicates analysis of the scalp TCR repertoire. Lesional scalp, especially in alopecia totalis/universalis, showed higher clonality and more expanded CD8+ clones than normal scalp, suggesting antigenic drive.

Trimming removed 0 bases from V and 4 bases from J; the gene matches leave 3 bases unexplained. The germline V gene sets CDR1 to MNHEY and CDR2 to SVGAGI. Counted from cysteine to phenylalanine, this CDR3 has 15 amino acids. CDR3 DNA is the only sequence kept; it has 45 bases, read in frame from the first base. The time point label on this specimen signifies: baseline before oral tofacitinib. Peripheral blood and lesional scalp punch biopsies were obtained from patients with alopecia areata. PBMCs were isolated by density centrifugation and stained for CD3, CD4 and CD8, and CD4+ and CD8+ T cells were sorted on a FACSAria.

The sequence was obtained from a human donor with alopecia areata. Here the sequenced sample was CD4+ T cells sorted from blood, taken at week 0. This sequence uses TRBV6-5 and TRBJ2-4; 7 bases in between match TRBD1. In nucleotide form, the sequence is TGTGCCAGCAGTTACTCGACAGGGTCAAAAAACATTCAGTACTTC. The encoded protein is CASSYSTGSKNIQYF.